This TCR beta chain was sequenced for a study of CD8 T cells in Susac syndrome. General study findings and limits: It was acknowledged in the study that the number of individuals who were included in its TCR sequencing and HLA analysis was relatively small.

Turning to this clonotype: Its antigen is as yet unknown.

Multiple sclerosis controls were treatment-naive patients with stable or active relapsing-remitting disease. TEMRA cells were FACS-enriched, and CD8+ and CD4+ T cells were isolated negatively. Random hexamers primed reverse transcription of about 0.5 to 1 ug RNA. TCRdb re-called the immunoSEQ multiplex PCR reads with MiXCR, one entry per CDR3 protein. The sample includes over 350,000 distinct CDR3 sequences, approximately 85% of them seen just once. CDR3 length: 16 residues. Deletions cut 7 bases from V and 8 bases from J, with 24 bases between. From germline, CDR1 is MDHEN and CDR2 SYDVKM. Sequenced input: CD8+ T cells from PBMCs. This chain joins TRBV28 and TRBJ2-1; tentatively, D is TRBD2 (6 bases). The source of this sequence is a human donor with multiple sclerosis. CDR3 residues: CASKIHAGTPGDEQFF. The CDR3 region has the DNA TGTGCCAGCAAAATCCATGCCGGGACTCCGGGTGATGAGCAGTTCTTC.